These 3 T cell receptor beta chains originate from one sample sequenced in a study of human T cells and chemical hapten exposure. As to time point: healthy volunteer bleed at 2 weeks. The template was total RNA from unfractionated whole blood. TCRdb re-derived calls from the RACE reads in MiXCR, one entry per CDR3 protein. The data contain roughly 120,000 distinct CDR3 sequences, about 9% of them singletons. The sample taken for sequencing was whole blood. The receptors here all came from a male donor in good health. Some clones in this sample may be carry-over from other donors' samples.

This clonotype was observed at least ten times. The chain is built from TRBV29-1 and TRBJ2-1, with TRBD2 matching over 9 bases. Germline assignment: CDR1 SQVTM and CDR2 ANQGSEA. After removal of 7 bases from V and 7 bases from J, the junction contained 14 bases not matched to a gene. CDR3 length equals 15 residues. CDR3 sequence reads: CSATRAGGIGNEQFF. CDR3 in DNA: TGCAGCGCAACTCGAGCGGGAGGCATCGGGAATGAGCAGTTCTTC.

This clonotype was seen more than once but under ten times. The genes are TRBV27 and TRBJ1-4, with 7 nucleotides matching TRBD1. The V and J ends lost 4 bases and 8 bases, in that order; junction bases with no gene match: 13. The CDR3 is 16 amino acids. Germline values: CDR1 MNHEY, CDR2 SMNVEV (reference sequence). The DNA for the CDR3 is TGTGCCAGCAGTTCCCTCCAGACAGGGTTATTCGAAAAACTGTTTTTT. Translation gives CASSSLQTGLFEKLFF.

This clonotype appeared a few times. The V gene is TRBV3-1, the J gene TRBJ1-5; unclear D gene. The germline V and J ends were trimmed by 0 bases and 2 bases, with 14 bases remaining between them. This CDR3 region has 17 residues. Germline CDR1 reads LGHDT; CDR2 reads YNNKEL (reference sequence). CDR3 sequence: CASSQDMVPRGNQPQHF. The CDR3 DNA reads TGTGCCAGCAGCCAAGATATGGTCCCCAGAGGCAATCAGCCCCAGCATTTT.